This entry lists 8 T cell receptor beta chains sequenced from one sample in a study of regulatory T cells in long-lasting Graves disease. Relying on iRepertoire HTBI primers and Arm-PCR of CDR3 regions, the team built TCR beta libraries. MiXCR, applied by TCRdb to the multiplex PCR reads, yields one record per CDR3 protein. The repertoire holds more than 400,000 distinct CDR3 sequences, about 17% seen once, with about 10% in the top ten. The time point denotes: newly diagnosed GD, antithyroid drugs for less than 3 months. PBMCs were the source of the RNA used for TCR sequencing. The data were also submitted as part of a second study, on T cells in Graves' hyperthyroidism and ophthalmopathy.

Specimen: peripheral blood mononuclear cells (PBMCs), collected at new diagnosis, from a patient treated with antithyroid drugs. The receptors were sampled from a woman aged 25 to 39 with Graves disease.

This clonotype was recorded many times. The chain joins TRBV7-3 to TRBJ2-5; D possibly corresponds to TRBD1 (6 bases). The CDR3 is 16 amino acids. The germline V gene encodes CDR1 SGHTA and CDR2 FQGTGA. V was trimmed by 2 bases and J by 3 bases, leaving 16 bases between them. The CDR3, as DNA: TGTGCCAGCAGCTTATTCGGCTATGGGGGCGAAGAGACCCAGTACTTC. As protein: CASSLFGYGGEETQYF.

This clonotype was observed a handful of times. The V and J genes are TRBV6-2 or TRBV6-3 and TRBJ1-2; TRBD1 aligns across 7 bases. Germline assignment: CDR1 MNHEY and CDR2 SVGEGT. The CDR3 sequence is 15 residues long. With 6 bases clipped from V and 2 bases from J, the junction kept 9 bases outside the gene matches. The chain's CDR3 is CASRLRQGTNYGYTF. For the CDR3, the DNA is TGTGCCAGCAGGCTTCGACAGGGAACCAACTATGGCTACACCTTC.

This clonotype has a count of ten or more. V usage is TRBV5-1 and J usage is TRBJ2-7, with 12 bases matching TRBD2. There are 15 residues in the CDR3. The V gene's germline CDR1 is SGHRS and CDR2 YFSETQ. After removal of 0 bases from V and 4 bases from J, the junction contained 2 bases not matched to a gene. CDR3 loop: CASSLVTSGRYEQYF. The CDR3 nucleotides are TGCGCCAGCAGCTTGGTGACTAGCGGGAGATACGAGCAGTACTTC.

This clonotype has at least ten counts. The chain combines TRBV28 with TRBJ2-5; 11 positions agree with TRBD2. J was trimmed by 5 bases and V by 4 bases; bases with no gene match: 9. This CDR3 has 16 amino acids. Per germline, CDR1 MDHEN and CDR2 SYDVKM. The CDR3 spells CASSSLAGGPLETQYF. The DNA for the CDR3 is TGTGCCAGCAGTTCCTTAGCGGGAGGGCCTCTCGAGACCCAGTACTTC.

Only a few counts were recorded for this clonotype. The chain employs TRBV27 and TRBJ2-7; 7 bases line up with TRBD1. The germline gives CDR1 MNHEY, CDR2 SMNVEV (reference sequence). The ends lost 5 bases at V and 3 bases at J; junction bases unmatched: 10. CDR3 length equals 15 residues. The CDR3 protein is CASSGWDSLHYEQYF. The CDR3, as DNA: TGTGCCAGCAGTGGTTGGGACAGCCTCCACTACGAGCAGTACTTC.

This clonotype was seen a few times. V is TRBV19 and J is TRBJ2-7, with 10 nucleotides matching TRBD2. V shed 6 bases and J 5 bases; nucleotides not matched to a gene: 10. Germline lookup yields CDR1 LNHDA and CDR2 SQIVND (reference sequence). CDR3 length: 15 residues. The CDR3 is CASRKREGPLNEQYF. The CDR3 DNA reads TGTGCCAGTAGAAAGCGGGAGGGCCCTCTGAACGAGCAGTACTTC.

This clonotype was seen only a few times. This chain connects TRBV7-9 to TRBJ2-1, with 14 positions matching TRBD2. The CDR3 runs 15 residues. V was pared by 2 bases and J by 15 bases, with 9 bases of the junction left unmatched. Germline CDR1 is SEHNR and CDR2 is FQNEAQ (reference sequence). The CDR3 bases are TGTGCCAGCAGCTTATACGGGACTAGCGGGAGAATAAGGTTCTTC. The encoded protein is CASSLYGTSGRIRFF.

This clonotype was seen repeatedly, ten times or more. This chain joins TRBV6-1 and TRBJ2-7, with D possibly being TRBD1 (6 bases). Trimming removed 5 bases at V and 3 bases at J, with 17 bases between. Germline CDR1 and CDR2: MNHNS and SASEGT. The CDR3 is 15 residues long. The CDR3 loop is CASSPGTWPYYEQYF. The CDR3 DNA reads TGTGCCAGCAGTCCTGGGACATGGCCCTACTACGAGCAGTACTTC.